Sequencing of this T cell receptor (beta chain) was carried out in a study of blood T cell repertoires in COVID-19. CDR1 and CDR2 from the germline V gene are MGHRA and YSYEKL. Unmatched junction bases numbered 4, after V lost 0 bases and J lost 4 bases. The CDR3 is 16 amino acids. Sequenced by immunoSEQ multiplex PCR; TCRdb stores in-frame clones only, minus some. The sample consists of roughly 140,000 clones, 80% to 90% of them appearing once. This clonotype originated in a man between 65 and 85 years old with acute or convalescent COVID-19. The V gene is TRBV4-1, the J gene TRBJ2-1, with TRBD1 matching 9 bases. The sequencing sample was made of peripheral blood. The CDR3 sequence: CASSQDVGQGYNEQFF. DNA for the CDR3: TGCGCCAGCAGCCAAGATGTGGGACAGGGATACAATGAGCAGTTCTTC.